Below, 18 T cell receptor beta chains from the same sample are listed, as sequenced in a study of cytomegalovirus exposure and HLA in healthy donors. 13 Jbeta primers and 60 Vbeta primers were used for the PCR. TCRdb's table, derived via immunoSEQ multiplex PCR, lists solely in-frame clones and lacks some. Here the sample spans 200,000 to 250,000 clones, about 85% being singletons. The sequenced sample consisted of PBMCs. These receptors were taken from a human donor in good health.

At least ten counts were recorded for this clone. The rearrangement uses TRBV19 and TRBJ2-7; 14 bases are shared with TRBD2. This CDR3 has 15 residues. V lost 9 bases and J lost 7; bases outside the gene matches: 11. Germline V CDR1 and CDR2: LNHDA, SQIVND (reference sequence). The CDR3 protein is CASNGLAGGSGEQYF. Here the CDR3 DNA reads TGTGCCAGCAACGGACTAGCGGGAGGATCAGGGGAGCAGTACTTC. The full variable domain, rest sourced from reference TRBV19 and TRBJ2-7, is DGGITQSPKYLFRKEGQNVTLSCEQNLNHDAMYWYRQDPGQGLRLIYYSQIVNDFQKGDIAEGYSVSREKKESFPLTVTSAQKNPTAFYLCASNGLAGGSGEQYFGPGTRLTVT.

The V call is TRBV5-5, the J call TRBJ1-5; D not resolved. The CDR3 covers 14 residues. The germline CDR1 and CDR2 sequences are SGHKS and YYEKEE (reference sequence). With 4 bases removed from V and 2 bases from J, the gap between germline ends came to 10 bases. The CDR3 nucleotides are TGTGCCAGCAGCCCTCCGGGAGGCAATCAGCCCCAGCATTTT. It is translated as CASSPPGGNQPQHF. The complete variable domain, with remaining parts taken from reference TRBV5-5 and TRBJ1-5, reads DAGVTQSPTHLIKTRGQQVTLRCSPISGHKSVSWYQQVLGQGPQFIFQYYEKEERGRGNFPDRFSARQFPNYSSELNVNALLLGDSALYLCASSPPGGNQPQHFGDGTRLSIL.

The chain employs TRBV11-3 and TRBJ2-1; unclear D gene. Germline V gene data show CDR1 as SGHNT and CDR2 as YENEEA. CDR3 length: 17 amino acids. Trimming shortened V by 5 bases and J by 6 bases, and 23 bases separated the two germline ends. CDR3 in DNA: TGTGCCAGCAGCATGCCCATCCCTTTCGAGTCGGGCAATGAGCAGTTCTTC. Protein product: CASSMPIPFESGNEQFF. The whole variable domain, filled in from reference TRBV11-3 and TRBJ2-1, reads EAGVVQSPRYKIIEKKQPVAFWCNPISGHNTLYWYLQNLGQGPELLIRYENEEAVDDSQLPKDRFSAERLKGVDSTLKIQPAELGDSAVYLCASSMPIPFESGNEQFFGPGTRLTVL.

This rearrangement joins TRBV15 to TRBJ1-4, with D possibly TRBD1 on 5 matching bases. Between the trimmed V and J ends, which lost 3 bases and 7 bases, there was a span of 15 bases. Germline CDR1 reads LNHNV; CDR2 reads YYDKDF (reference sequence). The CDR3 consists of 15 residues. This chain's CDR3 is CATSSFQGGPEKLFF. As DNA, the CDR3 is TGTGCCACCAGCAGCTTCCAGGGCGGACCTGAAAAACTGTTTTTT.

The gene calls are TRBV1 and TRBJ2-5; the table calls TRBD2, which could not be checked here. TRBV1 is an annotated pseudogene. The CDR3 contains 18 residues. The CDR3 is CTSSRRNQREGRIETQYF. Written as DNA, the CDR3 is TGCACCAGCAGCCGGAGGAACCAGCGGGAGGGCCGAATAGAGACCCAGTACTTC.

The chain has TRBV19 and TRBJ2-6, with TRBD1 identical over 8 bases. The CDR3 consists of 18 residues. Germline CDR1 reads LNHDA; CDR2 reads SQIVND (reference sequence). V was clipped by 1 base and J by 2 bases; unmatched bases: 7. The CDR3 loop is CASSIGTGTGPGANVLTF. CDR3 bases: TGTGCCAGTAGTATAGGCACCGGGACAGGACCTGGGGCCAACGTCCTGACTTTC.

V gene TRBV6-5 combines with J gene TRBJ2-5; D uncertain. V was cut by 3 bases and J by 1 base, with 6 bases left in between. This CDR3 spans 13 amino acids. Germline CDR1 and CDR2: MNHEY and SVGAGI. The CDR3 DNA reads TGTGCCAGCAGTTATCAGATCCAAGAGACCCAGTACTTC. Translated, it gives CASSYQIQETQYF.

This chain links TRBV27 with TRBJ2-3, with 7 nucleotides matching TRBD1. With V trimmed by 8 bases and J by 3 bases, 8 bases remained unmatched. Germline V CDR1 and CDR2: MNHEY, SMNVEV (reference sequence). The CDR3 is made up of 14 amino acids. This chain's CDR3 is CASQTGIATDTQYF. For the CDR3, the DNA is TGTGCCAGCCAGACAGGGATAGCAACAGATACGCAGTATTTT.

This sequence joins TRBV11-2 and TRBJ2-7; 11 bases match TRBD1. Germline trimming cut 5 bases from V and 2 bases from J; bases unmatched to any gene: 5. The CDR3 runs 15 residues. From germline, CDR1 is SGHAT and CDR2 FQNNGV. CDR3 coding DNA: TGTGCCAGCAGCGTCTTGGACAGGGGGCCCTACGAGCAGTACTTC. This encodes CASSVLDRGPYEQYF.

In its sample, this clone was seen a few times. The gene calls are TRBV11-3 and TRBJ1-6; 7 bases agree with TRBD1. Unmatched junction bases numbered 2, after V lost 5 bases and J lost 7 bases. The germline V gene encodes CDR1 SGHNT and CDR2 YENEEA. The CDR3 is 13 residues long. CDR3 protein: CASSLTGNSPLHF. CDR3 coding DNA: TGTGCCAGCAGCCTGACAGGGAATTCACCCCTCCACTTT. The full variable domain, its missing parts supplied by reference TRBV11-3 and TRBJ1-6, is EAGVVQSPRYKIIEKKQPVAFWCNPISGHNTLYWYLQNLGQGPELLIRYENEEAVDDSQLPKDRFSAERLKGVDSTLKIQPAELGDSAVYLCASSLTGNSPLHFGNGTRLTVT.

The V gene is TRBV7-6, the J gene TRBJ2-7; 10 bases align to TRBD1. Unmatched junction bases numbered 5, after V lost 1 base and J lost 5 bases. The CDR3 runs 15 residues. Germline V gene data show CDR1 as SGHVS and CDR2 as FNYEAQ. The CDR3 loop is CASSLGGQGGNEQYF. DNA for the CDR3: TGTGCCAGCAGCTTAGGCGGACAGGGGGGGAACGAGCAGTACTTC.

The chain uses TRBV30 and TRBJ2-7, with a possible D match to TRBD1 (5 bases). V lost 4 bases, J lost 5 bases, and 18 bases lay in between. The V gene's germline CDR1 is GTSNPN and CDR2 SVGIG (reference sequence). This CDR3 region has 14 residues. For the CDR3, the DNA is TGTGCCTGGAAGTTACAGGCGGTTACCCACGAGCAGTACTTC. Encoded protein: CAWKLQAVTHEQYF. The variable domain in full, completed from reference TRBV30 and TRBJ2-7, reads SQTIHQWPATLVQPVGSPLSLECTVEGTSNPNLYWYRQAAGRGLQLLFYSVGIGQISSEVPQNLSASRPQDRQFILSSKKLLLSDSGFYLCAWKLQAVTHEQYFGPGTRLTVT.

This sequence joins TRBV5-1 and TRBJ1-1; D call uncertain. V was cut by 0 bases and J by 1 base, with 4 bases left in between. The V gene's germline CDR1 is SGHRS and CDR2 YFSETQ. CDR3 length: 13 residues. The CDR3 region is CASSLGENTEAFF. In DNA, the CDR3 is TGCGCCAGCAGCTTGGGAGAGAACACTGAAGCTTTCTTT.

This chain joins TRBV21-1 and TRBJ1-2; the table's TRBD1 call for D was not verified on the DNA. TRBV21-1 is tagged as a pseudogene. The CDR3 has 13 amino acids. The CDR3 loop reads CASSSGQGLCCTF. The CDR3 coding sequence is TGTGCCAGCAGCAGCGGACAGGGCCTCTGCTGCACCTTC.

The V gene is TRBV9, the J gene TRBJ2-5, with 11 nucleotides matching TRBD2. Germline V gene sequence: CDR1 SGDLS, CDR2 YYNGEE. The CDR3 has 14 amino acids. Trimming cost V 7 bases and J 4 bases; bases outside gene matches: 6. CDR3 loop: CASSGLAGSETQYF. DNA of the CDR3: TGTGCCAGCTCCGGACTAGCGGGCTCAGAGACCCAGTACTTC.

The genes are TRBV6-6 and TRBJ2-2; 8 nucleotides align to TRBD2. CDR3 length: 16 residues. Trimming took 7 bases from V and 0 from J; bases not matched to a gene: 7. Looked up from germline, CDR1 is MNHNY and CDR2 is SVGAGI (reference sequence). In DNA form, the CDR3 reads TGTGCCAGCACCCGGGGGGGAACCGCGAACACCGGGGAGCTGTTTTTT. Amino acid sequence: CASTRGGTANTGELFF.

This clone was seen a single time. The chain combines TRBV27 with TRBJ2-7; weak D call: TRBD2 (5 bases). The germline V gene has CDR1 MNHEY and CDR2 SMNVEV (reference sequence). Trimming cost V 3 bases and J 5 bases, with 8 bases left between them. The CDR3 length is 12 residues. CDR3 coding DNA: TGTGCCAGCAGTTTGACGGGGAACGAGCAGTACTTC. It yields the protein CASSLTGNEQYF.

The CDR3 DNA reads as TGTGCCAGCAGCAAGGGGTACTCCTACGAGCAGTACTTC. This gives the protein CASSKGYSYEQYF. The chain employs TRBV6-1 and TRBJ2-5; D may be TRBD1 (5 bases). The DNA end is more similar to TRBJ2-7, so the J call may be wrong. Germline V lookup: CDR1 MNHNS, CDR2 SASEGT. The CDR3 extends over 13 amino acids.